Following are 6 T cell receptor beta chains from one sample sequenced in a study of blood T cell repertoires in COVID-19. Profiled with immunoSEQ multiplex PCR; TCRdb holds only in-frame clones, not every one. This sample has a few hundred thousand clones, with roughly 91% found just once. Sequencing was carried out using PBMCs or T cells enriched from blood (not recorded which). The receptors originated from a woman aged 45-60 years who had been exposed to COVID-19.

The rearrangement joins TRBV2 to TRBJ2-7; TRBD1 matches 12 bases. Trimming removed 4 bases from V and 4 bases from J; junction bases left unmatched: 5. Per germline, CDR1 SNHLY and CDR2 FYNNEI. The CDR3 runs to 15 residues. The CDR3: CASSVGTGGGYEQYF. CDR3 nucleotide sequence: TGTGCCAGCAGTGTTGGGACAGGGGGCGGTTACGAGCAGTACTTC.

The chain couples TRBV5-4 to TRBJ2-5; a possible D gene is TRBD2 (7 bases). The CDR3 loop spans 16 amino acids. V lost 0 bases, J lost 1 base, and 13 bases lay in between. Germline CDR1 SGHNT, CDR2 YYREEE (reference sequence). The CDR3 region is CASSLVTGGLQETQYF. Written as DNA, the CDR3 is TGTGCCAGCAGCTTGGTAACGGGGGGCCTCCAAGAGACCCAGTACTTC.

This chain uses TRBV7-2 with TRBJ2-1; 7 nucleotides agree with TRBD2. The germline V gene has CDR1 SGHTA and CDR2 FQGNSA. The CDR3 is 16 amino acids. V lost 0 bases to trimming and J lost 0 bases; unmatched junction nucleotides: 2. The chain's CDR3 is CASSLAPGGSYNEQFF. The CDR3 DNA reads TGTGCCAGCAGCTTAGCCCCGGGAGGCTCCTACAATGAGCAGTTCTTC.

The V and J genes are TRBV28 and TRBJ1-5; 8 bases map to TRBD1. The junction had 13 bases not matched to a gene; V was cut back by 8 bases and J by 7 bases. Germline V gives CDR1 MDHEN, CDR2 SYDVKM. This CDR3 comprises 15 residues. The CDR3 reads CASGEQDRVGQPQHF. The CDR3 DNA sequence: TGTGCCAGCGGCGAACAGGACAGGGTCGGGCAGCCCCAGCATTTT.

The rearrangement uses TRBV7-8 and TRBJ1-3; unclear D gene. CDR3 length equals 16 residues. Germline CDR1 and CDR2: SGHVS and FQNEAQ. The V and J ends lost 0 bases and 1 base respectively, with 10 bases between them. The CDR3 DNA sequence: TGTGCCAGCAGCTTAGCGACCTCCGGGTCTGGAAACACCATATATTTT. It specifies CASSLATSGSGNTIYF. Looking up the rest from reference TRBV7-8 and TRBJ1-3 gives the full variable domain: GAGVSQSPRYKVAKRGQDVALRCDPISGHVSLFWYQQALGQGPEFLTYFQNEAQLDKSGLPSDRFFAERPEGSVSTLKIQRTQQEDSAVYLCASSLATSGSGNTIYFGEGSWLTVV.

The V call is TRBV15, the J call TRBJ2-2; a possible D gene is TRBD1 (6 bases). The CDR3 extends over 16 amino acids. V lost 4 bases, J lost 0 bases, and 12 bases lay in between. Germline V gene lookup returns CDR1 LNHNV and CDR2 YYDKDF (reference sequence). The CDR3, as DNA: TGTGCCACCAGCACTCCGACAGGCTCGAACACCGGGGAGCTGTTTTTT. As protein: CATSTPTGSNTGELFF.